This T cell receptor beta chain was sequenced in a study of T-cell reconstitution after alpha-beta-depleted transplantation in children. Unique molecular identifiers tagged the TCRbeta library. TCRdb independently ran MiXCR on the PCR reads; one entry per CDR3 protein. Of around 500,000 distinct CDR3 sequences listed, about 12% were seen once; the top ten hold about 6%. This clonotype was observed at least ten times. Looked up from germline, CDR1 is SGHRS and CDR2 is YFSETQ. The CDR3 consists of 13 residues. The ends were cut back, 5 bases at V and 5 bases at J, with 14 bases in the middle. The clonotype originates from a human donor who donated a stem cell graft to a child with combined immunodeficiency. The specimen was PBMCs from the stem cell graft donor, collected from the stem cell graft. This chain connects TRBV5-1 to TRBJ2-7; a possible D gene is TRBD1 (6 bases). CDR3 sequence reads: CASRGDILNEQYF. As DNA, the CDR3 is TGCGCCAGCAGGGGGGACATCCTGAACGAGCAGTACTTC.